Each of the 12 T cell receptor beta chains below was sequenced from the same sample in a study of T cells in Graves' hyperthyroidism and ophthalmopathy. Amplification targeted TCR beta CDR3 regions from RNA transcripts. An initial round of RT-PCR targeting the TCR CDR3 relied on the HTBI primer set. A single record per CDR3 protein comes from TCRdb applying MiXCR to the multiplex PCR reads. The profile shows about 560,000 distinct CDR3 sequences, around a sixth of them singletons. Material: blood. Receptors were obtained from a woman aged 25-40 years with Graves' hyperthyroidism.

This clonotype appeared many times. The chain joins TRBV11-1 to TRBJ2-1; 8 bases are shared with TRBD1. Germline V gives CDR1 SGHAT, CDR2 FQDESV (reference sequence). The CDR3 is made up of 16 amino acids. V gave up 6 bases and J gave up 0 bases; unmatched junction bases: 7. The DNA of the CDR3 is TGTGCCAGCAGAACTGACAGGGGTCCCTCCTACAATGAGCAGTTCTTC. Its translation is CASRTDRGPSYNEQFF.

This clonotype was observed a handful of times. This chain uses TRBV19 with TRBJ1-4; D call uncertain. V lost 5 bases and J 8 bases, leaving 12 bases between the germline ends. From germline, CDR1 is LNHDA and CDR2 SQIVND (reference sequence). The CDR3 is 13 residues long. CDR3: CASSYGLQEKLFF. In nucleotides, the CDR3 is TGTGCCAGTAGTTATGGACTTCAGGAAAAACTGTTTTTT. Drawing the rest from reference TRBV19 and TRBJ1-4, the complete variable domain is DGGITQSPKYLFRKEGQNVTLSCEQNLNHDAMYWYRQDPGQGLRLIYYSQIVNDFQKGDIAEGYSVSREKKESFPLTVTSAQKNPTAFYLCASSYGLQEKLFFGSGTQLSVL.

This clonotype was picked up many times. The rearrangement uses TRBV5-1 and TRBJ2-1; D is undetermined. The CDR3 contains 14 residues. V was trimmed by 4 bases and J by 0 bases, leaving 8 bases between them. Germline CDR1 is SGHRS and CDR2 is YFSETQ. The CDR3 DNA reads TGCGCCAGCAGCGCCTACAGCTCCTACAATGAGCAGTTCTTC. Protein sequence: CASSAYSSYNEQFF.

The V and J genes are TRBV3-1 and TRBJ2-1; 13 bases align to TRBD2. Germline V gene sequence: CDR1 LGHDT, CDR2 YNNKEL (reference sequence). The CDR3 loop spans 16 amino acids. V gave up 3 bases and J gave up 8 bases; unmatched junction bases: 7. DNA of the CDR3: TGTGCCAGCAGCCACACTAGCGGGAGGGCGTATTATGAGCAGTTCTTC. Residues: CASSHTSGRAYYEQFF.

This clonotype has a count of ten or more. The chain joins TRBV28 to TRBJ2-1; D not certain. V gave up 1 base and J gave up 0 bases, with 13 bases separating them. There are 17 residues in the CDR3. Germline values: CDR1 MDHEN, CDR2 SYDVKM. CDR3 DNA: TGTGCCAGCAGTTTATCGTTAAGGCTATTCTCCTACAATGAGCAGTTCTTC. Translating it yields CASSLSLRLFSYNEQFF.

This clonotype was recorded many times. This rearrangement joins TRBV6-2 or TRBV6-3 to TRBJ1-1; tentative D call: TRBD1 (5 bases). Germline CDR1 is MNHEY and CDR2 is SVGEGT. The CDR3 contains 15 residues. Trimming removed 2 bases from V and 4 bases from J, with 14 bases in between. The CDR3 DNA reads as TGTGCCAGCAGTTACGGGCAGGGACGTGCCACTGAAGCTTTCTTT. Protein sequence: CASSYGQGRATEAFF.

This clonotype turned up a few times. This chain uses TRBV27 with TRBJ2-7, with 7 positions matching TRBD1. Trimming at V came to 4 bases and at J to 2 bases, leaving 5 bases not matched to a gene. This CDR3 contains 14 residues. The germline V gene encodes CDR1 MNHEY and CDR2 SMNVEV (reference sequence). The CDR3 loop is CASSSPGQPYEQYF. CDR3 bases: TGTGCCAGCAGTTCCCCGGGACAGCCCTACGAGCAGTACTTC.

This clonotype came up a few times. This chain connects TRBV5-1 to TRBJ2-3; weak D call: TRBD1 (5 bases). Germline lookup yields CDR1 SGHRS and CDR2 YFSETQ. This CDR3 region has 13 residues. Trimming stripped 4 bases from V and 6 bases from J, with 12 bases between. CDR3 sequence reads: CASSNYPGDTQYF. DNA for the CDR3: TGCGCCAGCAGCAATTATCCAGGGGATACGCAGTATTTT.

This clonotype showed up just a few times. The gene calls are TRBV19 and TRBJ2-1; D might be TRBD2 (6 bases). CDR3 length: 15 amino acids. Trimming stripped 3 bases from V and 4 bases from J, with 13 bases between. Germline CDR1 LNHDA, CDR2 SQIVND (reference sequence). The CDR3 loop reads CASSITGAAYNEQFF. CDR3 coding DNA: TGTGCCAGTAGTATCACGGGAGCGGCTTACAATGAGCAGTTCTTC.

This clonotype has at least ten counts. The chain couples TRBV20-1 to TRBJ2-5; D might be TRBD2 (6 bases). Trimming took off 0 bases at V and 4 bases at J, with 18 bases between the two ends. CDR3 length: 16 amino acids. Germline values: CDR1 DFQATT, CDR2 SNEGSKA (reference sequence). CDR3 DNA: TGCAGTGCTAGAGATAGCGGCCCGAGAGGGGTAGAGACCCAGTACTTC. Amino acid sequence: CSARDSGPRGVETQYF.

There are a few counts of this clonotype. V gene TRBV24-1 combines with J gene TRBJ2-1; TRBD2 matches at 10 bases. The CDR3 sequence is 15 residues long. V shed 7 bases, J shed 5 bases, and the junction held 7 bases outside the gene matches. The germline V gene has CDR1 KGHDR and CDR2 SFDVKD. The DNA for the CDR3 is TGTGCCACCAGGCCAACTAGCGGGACTCACAATGAGCAGTTCTTC. Protein product: CATRPTSGTHNEQFF.

This clonotype was counted ten times or more. The V gene is TRBV28, the J gene TRBJ2-1; tentatively, D is TRBD1 or TRBD2 (5 bases each). Germline V gene sequence: CDR1 MDHEN, CDR2 SYDVKM. The CDR3 runs 13 residues. Deletions cut 3 bases from V and 5 bases from J, with 8 bases between. The CDR3 region is CASSLGVDNEQFF. CDR3 in DNA: TGTGCCAGCAGTTTGGGGGTCGACAATGAGCAGTTCTTC.